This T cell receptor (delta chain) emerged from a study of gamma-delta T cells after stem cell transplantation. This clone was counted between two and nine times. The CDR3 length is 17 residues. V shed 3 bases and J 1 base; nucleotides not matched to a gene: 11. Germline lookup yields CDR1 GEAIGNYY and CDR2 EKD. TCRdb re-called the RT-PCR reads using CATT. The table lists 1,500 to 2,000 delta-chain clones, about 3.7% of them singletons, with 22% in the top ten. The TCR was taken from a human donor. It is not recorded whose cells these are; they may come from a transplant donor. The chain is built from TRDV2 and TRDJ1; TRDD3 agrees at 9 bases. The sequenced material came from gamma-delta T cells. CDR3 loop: CACDPLTLGDSTDKLIF. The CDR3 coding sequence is TGTGCCTGTGACCCGCTTACCCTGGGGGATTCCACCGATAAACTCATCTTT.